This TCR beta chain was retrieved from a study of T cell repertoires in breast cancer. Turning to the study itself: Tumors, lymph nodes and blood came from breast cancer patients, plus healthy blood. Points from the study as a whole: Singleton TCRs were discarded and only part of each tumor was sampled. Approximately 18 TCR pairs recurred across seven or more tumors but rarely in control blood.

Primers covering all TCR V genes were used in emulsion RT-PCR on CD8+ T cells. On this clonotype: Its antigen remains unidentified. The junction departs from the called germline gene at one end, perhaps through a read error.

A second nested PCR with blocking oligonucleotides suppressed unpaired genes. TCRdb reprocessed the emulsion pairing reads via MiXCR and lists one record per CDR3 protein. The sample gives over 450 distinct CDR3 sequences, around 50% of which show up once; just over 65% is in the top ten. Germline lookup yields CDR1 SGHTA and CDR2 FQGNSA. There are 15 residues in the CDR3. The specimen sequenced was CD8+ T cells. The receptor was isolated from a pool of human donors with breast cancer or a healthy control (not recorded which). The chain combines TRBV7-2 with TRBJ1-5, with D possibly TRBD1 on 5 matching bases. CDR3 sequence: CASSVALQGNQPQHF. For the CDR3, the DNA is TGTGCCAGCAGCGTAGCGCTACAGGGCAATCAGCCCCAGCATTTT.